The clone carrying this TCR beta chain was recorded at least ten times. Its antigen is still unknown. These data are taken from a study of CD8+CD57+ T cells in acquired aplastic anemia. Looking at the study overall: Quantities of DNA derived from sorted CD4+ and CD8+ cells averaged around 3 ug. General study results and limits: Patients and controls shared over 25 CD8+ CDR3 sequences, highly expressed in patients. A significant difference in CD8+ Simpson's diversity between patients and controls was not found.

V shed 0 bases and J shed 7 bases, with 4 bases lying between them. This CDR3 has 12 amino acids. CDR1 SGHAT and CDR2 FQNNGV come from the germline V gene. Profiling of TCR beta VDJ combinations and CDR3 sequences used genomic DNA as template. TCRdb re-analysed the reads in MiXCR, keeping a single row per CDR3 protein. This repertoire shows hundreds of thousands of distinct CDR3 sequences, 65% to 80% found once; its top ten account for 4%. The receptor's source is a human donor in good health, serving as a control. Sample: sorted CD4+, CD8+, or CD8+CD57+ T cells (not recorded which) from PBMCs. This sequence joins TRBV11-2 and TRBJ1-3; D unresolved. This CDR3 reads CASSLERNTIYF. DNA of the CDR3: TGTGCCAGCAGCTTAGAGCGGAACACCATATATTTT.